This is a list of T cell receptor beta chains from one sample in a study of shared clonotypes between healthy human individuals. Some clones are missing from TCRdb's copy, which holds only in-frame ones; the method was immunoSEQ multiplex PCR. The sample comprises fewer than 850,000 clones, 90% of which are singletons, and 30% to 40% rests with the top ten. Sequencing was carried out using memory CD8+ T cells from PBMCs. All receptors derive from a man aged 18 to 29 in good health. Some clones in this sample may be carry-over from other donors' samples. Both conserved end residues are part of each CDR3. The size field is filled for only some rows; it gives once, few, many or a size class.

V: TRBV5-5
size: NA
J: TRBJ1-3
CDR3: CASSLRGRNSGNTIYF

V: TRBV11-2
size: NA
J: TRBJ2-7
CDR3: CASSSWAGDEQYF

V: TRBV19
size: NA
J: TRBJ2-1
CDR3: CASTPRRYSYNEQFF

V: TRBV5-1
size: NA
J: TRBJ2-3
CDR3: CASSGGTSGPLWVSTDTQYF

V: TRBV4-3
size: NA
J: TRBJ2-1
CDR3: CASSPGLAGRSSYNEQFF

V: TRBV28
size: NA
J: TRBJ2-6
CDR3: CASSSGQLSGANVLTF

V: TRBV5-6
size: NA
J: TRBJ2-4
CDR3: CASSLGTSGIGF

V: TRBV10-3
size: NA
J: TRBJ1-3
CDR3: CAISDDRGAYSGNTIYF

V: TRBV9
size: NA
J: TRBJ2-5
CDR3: CASSVGWGPETQYF

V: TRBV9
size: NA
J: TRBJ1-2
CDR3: CASSEELTAYGYTF

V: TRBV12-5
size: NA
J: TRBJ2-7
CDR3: CASGPHSREQYF

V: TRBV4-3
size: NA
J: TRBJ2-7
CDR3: CASSQGKGSYEQYF

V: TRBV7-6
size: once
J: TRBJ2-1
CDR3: CASSPSDGRDEQFF

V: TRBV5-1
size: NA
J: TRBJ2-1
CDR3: CASSWGLAGATNEQFF

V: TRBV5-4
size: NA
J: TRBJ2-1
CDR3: CASSHDRSSYNEQFF

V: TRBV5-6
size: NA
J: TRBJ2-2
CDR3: CASSLYPGELFF

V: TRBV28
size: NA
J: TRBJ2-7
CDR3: CASLSGSELSFSYEQYF

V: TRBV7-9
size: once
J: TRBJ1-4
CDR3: CASSLRGGENEKLFF

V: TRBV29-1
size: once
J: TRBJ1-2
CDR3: CSVEMALNYGYTF

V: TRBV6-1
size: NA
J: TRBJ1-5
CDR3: CATKQGSNQPQHF

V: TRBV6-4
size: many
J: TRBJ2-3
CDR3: CASSPGLAGGGDTQYF

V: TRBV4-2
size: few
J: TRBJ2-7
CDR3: CASSQDETSGSYEQYF

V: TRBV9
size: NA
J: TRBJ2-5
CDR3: CASSVAGTEQETQYF

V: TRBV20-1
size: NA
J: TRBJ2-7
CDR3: CSASQATKQYF

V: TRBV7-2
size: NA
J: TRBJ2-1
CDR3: CASSRGPPGFF

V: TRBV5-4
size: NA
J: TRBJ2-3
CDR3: CASGALTDTQYF

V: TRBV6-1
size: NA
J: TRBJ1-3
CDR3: CASSGLEQGGNTIYF

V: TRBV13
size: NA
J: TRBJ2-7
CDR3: CASSPPGLTYEQYF

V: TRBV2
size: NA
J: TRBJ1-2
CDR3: CASSERDRAYGYTF

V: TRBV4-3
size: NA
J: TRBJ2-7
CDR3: CASSQEGDRRYEQYF

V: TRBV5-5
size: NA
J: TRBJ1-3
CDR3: CASSSRNTGYQGNTIYF

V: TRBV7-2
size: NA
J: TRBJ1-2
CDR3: CASSPDSWNYGYTF

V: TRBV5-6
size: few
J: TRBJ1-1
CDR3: CASSLAGGGTEAFF

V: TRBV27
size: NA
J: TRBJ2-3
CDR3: CASSSPSGSKDTQYF

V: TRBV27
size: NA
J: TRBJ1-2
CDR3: CASSLQTGVGYTF

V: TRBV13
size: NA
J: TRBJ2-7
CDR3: CASSPAGLNTYEQYF

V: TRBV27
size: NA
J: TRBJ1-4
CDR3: CASGSGGLYNEKLFF

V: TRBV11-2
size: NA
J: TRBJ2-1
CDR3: CASSRAELYNEQFF

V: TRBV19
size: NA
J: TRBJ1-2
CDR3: CATGTGPRYGYTF

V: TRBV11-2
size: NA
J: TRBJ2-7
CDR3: CASSYGQGGLYEQYF

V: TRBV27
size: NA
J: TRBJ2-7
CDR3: CASSPWTGAYEQYF

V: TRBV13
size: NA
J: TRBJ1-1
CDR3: CASSPLATGVTEAFF

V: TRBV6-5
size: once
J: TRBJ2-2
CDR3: CASSYVRQGDTGELFF

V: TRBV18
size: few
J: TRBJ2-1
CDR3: CASSPILGETERNEQFF

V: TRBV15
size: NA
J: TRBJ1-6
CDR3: CATSRGTGYSPLHF

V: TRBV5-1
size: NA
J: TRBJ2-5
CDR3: CASSGGTGIRETQYF

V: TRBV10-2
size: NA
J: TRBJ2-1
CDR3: CASSDPGQYYNEQFF

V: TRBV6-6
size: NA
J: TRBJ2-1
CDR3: CASMGGRRGDEQFF

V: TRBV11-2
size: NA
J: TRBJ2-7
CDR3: CASSLTGSSYEQYF

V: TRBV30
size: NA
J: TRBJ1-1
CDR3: CAWSVSGGTEAFF

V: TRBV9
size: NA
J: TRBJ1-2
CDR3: CASSVDNSRGAYGYTF

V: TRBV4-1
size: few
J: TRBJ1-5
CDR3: CASSQRLRGFPQHF

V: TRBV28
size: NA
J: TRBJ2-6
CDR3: CASSTRTAPSSGANVLTF

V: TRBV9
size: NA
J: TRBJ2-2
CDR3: CASSVRSEPWAGELFF

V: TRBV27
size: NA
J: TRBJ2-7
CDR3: CASSLPGRGYEQYF

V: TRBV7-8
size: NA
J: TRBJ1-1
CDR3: CASSAKQGGGRGNTEAFF

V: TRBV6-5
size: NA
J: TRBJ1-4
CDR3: CASSYSKGEKLFF

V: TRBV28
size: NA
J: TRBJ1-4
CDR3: CASSSTGTGASDEKLFF

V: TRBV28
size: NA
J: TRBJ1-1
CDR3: CASSSNRQGAKGTEAFF